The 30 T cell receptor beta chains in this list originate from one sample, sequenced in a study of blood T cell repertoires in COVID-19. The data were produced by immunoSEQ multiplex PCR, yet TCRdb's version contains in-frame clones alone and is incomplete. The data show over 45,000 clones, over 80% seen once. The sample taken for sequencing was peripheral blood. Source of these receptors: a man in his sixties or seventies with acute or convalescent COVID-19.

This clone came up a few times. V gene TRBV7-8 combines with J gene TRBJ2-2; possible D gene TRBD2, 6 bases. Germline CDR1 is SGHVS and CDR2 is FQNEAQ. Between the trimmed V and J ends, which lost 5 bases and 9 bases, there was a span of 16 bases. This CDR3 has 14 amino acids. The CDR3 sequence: CASSPRDGLRELFF. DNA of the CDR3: TGTGCCAGCAGCCCGCGGGACGGCTTGCGGGAGCTGTTTTTT.

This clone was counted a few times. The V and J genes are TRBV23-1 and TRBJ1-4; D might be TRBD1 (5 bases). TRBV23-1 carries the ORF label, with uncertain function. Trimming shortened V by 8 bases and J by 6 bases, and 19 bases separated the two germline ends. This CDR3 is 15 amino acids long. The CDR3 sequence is CASVSRVLKDEKLFF. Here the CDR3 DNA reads TGCGCCAGCGTTTCCAGGGTATTAAAGGATGAAAAACTGTTTTTT.

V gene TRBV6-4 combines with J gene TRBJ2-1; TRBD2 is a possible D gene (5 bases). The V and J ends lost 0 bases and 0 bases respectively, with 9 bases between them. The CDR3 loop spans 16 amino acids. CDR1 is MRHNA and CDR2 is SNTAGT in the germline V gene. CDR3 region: CASSDSNGNSYNEQFF. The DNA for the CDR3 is TGTGCCAGCAGTGACTCTAACGGGAACTCCTACAATGAGCAGTTCTTC.

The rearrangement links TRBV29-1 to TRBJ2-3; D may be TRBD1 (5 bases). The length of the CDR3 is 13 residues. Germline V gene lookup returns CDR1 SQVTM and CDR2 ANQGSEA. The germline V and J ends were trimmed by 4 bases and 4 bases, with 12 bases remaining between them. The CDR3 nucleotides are TGCAGCGTTGGTGCCAGGGTGGCAGATACGCAGTATTTT. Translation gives CSVGARVADTQYF.

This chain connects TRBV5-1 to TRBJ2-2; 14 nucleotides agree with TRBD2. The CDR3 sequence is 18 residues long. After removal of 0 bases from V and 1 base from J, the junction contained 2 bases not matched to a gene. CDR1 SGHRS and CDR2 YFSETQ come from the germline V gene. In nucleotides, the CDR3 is TGCGCCAGCAGCTTGGGGACTAGCGGGGGGCGGAACACCGGGGAGCTGTTTTTT. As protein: CASSLGTSGGRNTGELFF.

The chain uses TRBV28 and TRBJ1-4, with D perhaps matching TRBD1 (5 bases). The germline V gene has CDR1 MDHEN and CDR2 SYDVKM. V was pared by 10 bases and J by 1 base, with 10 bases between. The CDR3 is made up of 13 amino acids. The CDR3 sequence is CATTQGTNEKLFF. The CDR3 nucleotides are TGTGCCACCACCCAGGGAACTAATGAAAAACTGTTTTTT. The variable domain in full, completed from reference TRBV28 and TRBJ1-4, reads DVKVTQSSRYLVKRTGEKVFLECVQDMDHENMFWYRQDPGLGLRLIYFSYDVKMKEKGDIPEGYSVSREKKERFSLILESASTNQTSMYLCATTQGTNEKLFFGSGTQLSVL.

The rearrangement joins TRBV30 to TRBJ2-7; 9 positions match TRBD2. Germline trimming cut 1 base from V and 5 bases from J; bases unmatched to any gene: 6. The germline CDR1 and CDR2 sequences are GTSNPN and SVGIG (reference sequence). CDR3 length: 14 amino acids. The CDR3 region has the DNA TGTGCCTGGAGTGGACTAGCGGTTCGCAACGAGCAGTACTTC. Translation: CAWSGLAVRNEQYF.

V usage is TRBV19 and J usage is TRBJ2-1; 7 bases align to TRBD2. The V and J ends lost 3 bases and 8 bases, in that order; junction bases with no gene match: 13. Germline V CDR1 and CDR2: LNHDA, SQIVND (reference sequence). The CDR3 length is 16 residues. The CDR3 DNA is TGTGCCAGTAGTATCCCTGGCGGGAGCGCCGGCGATGAGCAGTTCTTC. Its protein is CASSIPGGSAGDEQFF.

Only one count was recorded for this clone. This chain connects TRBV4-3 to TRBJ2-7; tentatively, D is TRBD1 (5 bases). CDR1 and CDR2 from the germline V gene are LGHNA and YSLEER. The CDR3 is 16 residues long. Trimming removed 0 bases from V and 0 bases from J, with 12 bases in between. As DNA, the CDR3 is TGCGCCAGCAGCCAAGATTGGGGCGGTTCCTCCTACGAGCAGTACTTC. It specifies CASSQDWGGSSYEQYF.

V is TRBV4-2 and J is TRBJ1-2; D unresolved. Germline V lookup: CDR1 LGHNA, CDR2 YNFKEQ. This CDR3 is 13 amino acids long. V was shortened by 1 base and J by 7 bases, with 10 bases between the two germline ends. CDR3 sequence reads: CASSQAEFAGYTF. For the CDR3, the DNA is TGTGCCAGCAGCCAAGCTGAGTTTGCTGGCTACACCTTC.

As DNA, the CDR3 is TGTGCCACCAGGGGCCCCACAGGGGTAATGCGCAATCAGCCCCAGCATTTT. Translating gives CATRGPTGVMRNQPQHF. The chain combines TRBV24-1 with TRBJ1-5; 7 nucleotides agree with TRBD1. The germline CDR1 and CDR2 sequences are KGHDR and SFDVKD. With 7 bases clipped from V and 2 bases from J, the junction kept 13 bases outside the gene matches. The CDR3 loop spans 17 amino acids.

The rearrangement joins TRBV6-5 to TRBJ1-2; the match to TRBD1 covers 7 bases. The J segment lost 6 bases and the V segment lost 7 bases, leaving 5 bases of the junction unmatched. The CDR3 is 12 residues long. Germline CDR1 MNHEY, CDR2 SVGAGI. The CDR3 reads CASKGTEDGYTF. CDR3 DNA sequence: TGTGCCAGCAAGGGGACAGAGGATGGCTACACCTTC.

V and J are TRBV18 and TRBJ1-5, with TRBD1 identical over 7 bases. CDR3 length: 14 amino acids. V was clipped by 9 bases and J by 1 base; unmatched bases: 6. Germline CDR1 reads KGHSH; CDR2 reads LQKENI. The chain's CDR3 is CASSRGQSNQPQHF. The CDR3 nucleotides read TGTGCCAGTTCCAGGGGACAGAGCAATCAGCCCCAGCATTTT.

The DNA of the CDR3 is TGTGCCAGCAGCTTGGAAAGCGTTCAGCCCCAGCATTTT. The encoded protein is CASSLESVQPQHF. This chain uses TRBV5-8 with TRBJ1-5; no reliable D call. In germline, CDR1 is SGHTS, CDR2 YDEGEE. Trimming left V 0 bases short and J 6 bases short, with 7 bases between. This CDR3 contains 13 residues.

In DNA, the CDR3 is TGTGCCAGCAGCTTAAGAGTACGGGGAGCTGAAGCTTTCTTT. Protein sequence: CASSLRVRGAEAFF. V is TRBV5-6 and J is TRBJ1-1; D call uncertain. Germline CDR1 and CDR2: SGHDT and YYEEEE. The V end was cut by 2 bases, the J end by 6 bases, with 14 bases between. The CDR3 has 14 amino acids.

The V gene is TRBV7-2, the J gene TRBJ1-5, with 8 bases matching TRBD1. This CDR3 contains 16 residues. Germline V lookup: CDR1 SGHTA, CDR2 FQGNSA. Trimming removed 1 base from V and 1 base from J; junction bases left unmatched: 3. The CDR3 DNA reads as TGTGCCAGCAGCTTAGGGAGACAGGGGAGCAATCAGCCCCAGCATTTT. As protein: CASSLGRQGSNQPQHF.

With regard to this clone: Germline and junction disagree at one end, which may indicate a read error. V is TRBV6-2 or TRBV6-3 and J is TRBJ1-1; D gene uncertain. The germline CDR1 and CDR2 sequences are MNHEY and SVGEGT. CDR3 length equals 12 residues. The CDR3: CASSYGGSRNQF. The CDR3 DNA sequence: TGTGCCAGCAGTTACGGTGGTTCGAGGAACCAGTTT.

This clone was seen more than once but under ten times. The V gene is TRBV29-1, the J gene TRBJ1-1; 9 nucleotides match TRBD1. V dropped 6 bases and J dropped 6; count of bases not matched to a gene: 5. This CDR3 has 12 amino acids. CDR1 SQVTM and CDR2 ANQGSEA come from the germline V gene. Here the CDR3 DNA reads TGCAGCGTGGACAGGGGACGGGCTGAAGCTTTCTTT. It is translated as CSVDRGRAEAFF.

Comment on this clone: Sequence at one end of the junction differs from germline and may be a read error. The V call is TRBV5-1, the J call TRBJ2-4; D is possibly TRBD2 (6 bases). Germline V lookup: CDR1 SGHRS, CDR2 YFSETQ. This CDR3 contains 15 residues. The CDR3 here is CASSLGSREAYIQYF. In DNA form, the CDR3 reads TGCGCCAGCAGTTTGGGGTCGAGGGAGGCTTACATTCAGTACTTC.

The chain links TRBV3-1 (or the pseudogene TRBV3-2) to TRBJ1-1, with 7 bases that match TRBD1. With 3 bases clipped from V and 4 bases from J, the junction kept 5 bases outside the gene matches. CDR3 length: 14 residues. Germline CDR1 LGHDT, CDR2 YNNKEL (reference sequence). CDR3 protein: CASSQTGSGTEAFF. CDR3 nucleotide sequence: TGTGCCAGCAGCCAGACAGGGTCGGGCACTGAAGCTTTCTTT.

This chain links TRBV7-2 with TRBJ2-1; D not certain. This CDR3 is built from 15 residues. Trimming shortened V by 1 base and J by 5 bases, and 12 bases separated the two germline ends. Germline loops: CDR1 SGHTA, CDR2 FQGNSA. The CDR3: CASSLGVAWHNEQFF. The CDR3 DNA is TGTGCCAGCAGCTTAGGGGTAGCCTGGCACAATGAGCAGTTCTTC. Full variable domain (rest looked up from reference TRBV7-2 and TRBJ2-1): GAGVSQSPSNKVTEKGKDVELRCDPISGHTALYWYRQSLGQGLEFLIYFQGNSAPDKSGLPSDRFSAERTGGSVSTLTIQRTQQEDSAVYLCASSLGVAWHNEQFFGPGTRLTVL.

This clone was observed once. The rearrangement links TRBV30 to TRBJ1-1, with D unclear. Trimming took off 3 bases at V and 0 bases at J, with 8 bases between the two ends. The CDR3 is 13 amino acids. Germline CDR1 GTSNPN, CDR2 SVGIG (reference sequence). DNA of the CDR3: TGTGCCTGGAGGGTCAGTATGAACACTGAAGCTTTCTTT. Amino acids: CAWRVSMNTEAFF.

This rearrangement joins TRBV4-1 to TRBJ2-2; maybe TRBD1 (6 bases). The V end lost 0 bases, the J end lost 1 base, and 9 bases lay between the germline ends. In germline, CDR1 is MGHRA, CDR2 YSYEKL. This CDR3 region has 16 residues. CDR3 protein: CASSQDPDRNTGELFF. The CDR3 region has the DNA TGCGCCAGCAGCCAAGATCCGGACAGGAACACCGGGGAGCTGTTTTTT.

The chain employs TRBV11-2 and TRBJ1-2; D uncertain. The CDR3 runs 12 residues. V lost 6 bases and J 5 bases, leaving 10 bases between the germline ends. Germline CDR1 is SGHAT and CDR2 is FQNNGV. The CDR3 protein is CASRTETYGYTF. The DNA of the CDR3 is TGTGCCAGCAGGACGGAGACTTATGGCTACACCTTC.

This CDR3 reads CASSPMVGAGNSPLHF. For the CDR3, the DNA is TGTGCCAGCAGCCCAATGGTGGGGGCTGGGAATTCACCCCTCCACTTT. V usage is TRBV5-5 and J usage is TRBJ1-6, with D perhaps TRBD1 (6 bases). V was trimmed by 4 bases and J by 7 bases, leaving 18 bases between them. CDR3 length: 16 residues. Germline CDR1 and CDR2: SGHKS and YYEKEE (reference sequence).

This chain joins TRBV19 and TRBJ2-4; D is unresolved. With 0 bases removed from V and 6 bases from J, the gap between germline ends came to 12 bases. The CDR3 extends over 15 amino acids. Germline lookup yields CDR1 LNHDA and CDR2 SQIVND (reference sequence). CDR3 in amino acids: CASSIEANPRNIQYF. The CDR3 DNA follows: TGTGCCAGTAGTATAGAGGCCAATCCCCGAAACATTCAGTACTTC. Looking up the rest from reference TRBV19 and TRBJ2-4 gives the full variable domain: DGGITQSPKYLFRKEGQNVTLSCEQNLNHDAMYWYRQDPGQGLRLIYYSQIVNDFQKGDIAEGYSVSREKKESFPLTVTSAQKNPTAFYLCASSIEANPRNIQYFGAGTRLSVL.

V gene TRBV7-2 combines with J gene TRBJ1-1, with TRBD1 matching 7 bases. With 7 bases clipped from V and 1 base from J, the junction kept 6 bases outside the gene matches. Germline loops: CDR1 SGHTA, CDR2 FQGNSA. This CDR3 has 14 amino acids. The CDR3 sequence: CASKTGPQNTEAFF. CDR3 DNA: TGTGCCAGCAAGACAGGGCCCCAGAACACTGAAGCTTTCTTT.

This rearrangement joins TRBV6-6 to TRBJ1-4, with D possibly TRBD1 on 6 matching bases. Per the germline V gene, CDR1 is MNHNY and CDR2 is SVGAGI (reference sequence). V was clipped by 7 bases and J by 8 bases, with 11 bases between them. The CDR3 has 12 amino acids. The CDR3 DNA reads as TGTGCCAGCAACCAGGGGAAGGAAAAACTGTTTTTT. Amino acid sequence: CASNQGKEKLFF.

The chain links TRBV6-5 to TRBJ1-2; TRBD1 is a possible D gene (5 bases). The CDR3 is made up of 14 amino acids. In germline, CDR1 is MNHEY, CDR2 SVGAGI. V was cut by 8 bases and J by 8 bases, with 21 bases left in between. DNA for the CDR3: TGTGCCAGCCACCCGGGCATAGTAGGGGTAGGCTACACCTTC. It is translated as CASHPGIVGVGYTF.

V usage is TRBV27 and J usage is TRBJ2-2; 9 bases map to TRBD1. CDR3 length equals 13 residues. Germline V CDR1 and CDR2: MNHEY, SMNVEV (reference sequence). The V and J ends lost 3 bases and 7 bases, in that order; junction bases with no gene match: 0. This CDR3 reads CASSLTGGGELFF. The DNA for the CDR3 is TGTGCCAGCAGTTTGACAGGGGGCGGGGAGCTGTTTTTT.